The source of this T cell receptor beta chain is a study of cytomegalovirus exposure and HLA in healthy donors. Per the germline V gene, CDR1 is SQVTM and CDR2 is ANQGSEA. The CDR3 has 16 residues. V shed 3 bases and J 1 base; nucleotides not matched to a gene: 6. This PCR relied on a set of 60 Vbeta primers and 13 Jbeta primers. Generated by immunoSEQ multiplex PCR, the TCRdb table keeps only in-frame clones and is missing some. The table has 150,000 to 200,000 clones, about three quarters seen once. Notes on the study in general: As was reported, the classifier diagnosed cytomegalovirus status with high specificity and sensitivity.

In regard to this clone: Its specificity is not known.

The specimen was PBMCs. The gene calls are TRBV29-1 and TRBJ2-5; 12 bases agree with TRBD1. The sequence came from a female donor in good health and CMV-seronegative. CDR3 bases: TGCAGCGTTGATGCCGGGACAGGGGGCCCCCAAGAGACCCAGTACTTC. Translation gives CSVDAGTGGPQETQYF. Filled out from reference TRBV29-1 and TRBJ2-5, the complete variable domain reads SAVISQKPSRDICQRGTSLTIQCQVDSQVTMMFWYRQQPGQSLTLIATANQGSEATYESGFVIDKFPISRPNLTFSTLTVSNMSPEDSSIYLCSVDAGTGGPQETQYFGPGTRLLVL.